Each of the 16 T cell receptor beta chains below was sequenced from the same sample in a study of T-cell memory formation after mild COVID-19. MiXCR, run by TCRdb on the 5' RACE reads, gives a single entry per CDR3 protein. The table lists roughly 150,000 distinct CDR3 sequences, around 15% of them singletons. Sequenced input: PBMCs or a T cell subset sorted from them (not recorded which). The receptors derive from an adult woman who had mild COVID-19 (a few samples of this study predate the infection). Cell type and time point are not known.

This clonotype was counted a few times. The V and J genes are TRBV4-2 and TRBJ2-5, with D unresolved. With 0 bases removed from V and 4 bases from J, the gap between germline ends came to 15 bases. The germline CDR1 and CDR2 sequences are LGHNA and YNFKEQ. The CDR3 is 16 residues long. Here the CDR3 DNA reads TGTGCCAGCAGCCAAGATGGAACCCCTGGGGTAGAGACCCAGTACTTC. Translated: CASSQDGTPGVETQYF.

This clonotype showed up many times. This chain joins TRBV12-3 or TRBV12-4 and TRBJ2-1; D is perhaps TRBD1 (6 bases). V was shortened by 4 bases and J by 9 bases, with 13 bases between the two germline ends. The CDR3 sequence is 13 residues long. CDR3 sequence (DNA): TGTGCCAGCAGTTCACAGGGCGGAGGTGAGCAGTTCTTC. Encoded protein: CASSSQGGGEQFF.

This clonotype has only a few counts. This CDR3 is CASSHNSPQNLQYF. The CDR3 bases are TGTGCCAGCAGCCATAATTCTCCCCAGAATCTTCAGTACTTC. The chain is built from TRBV12-3 or TRBV12-4 and TRBJ2-4; no reliable D call. V shed 6 bases and J shed 11 bases, with 20 bases lying between them. This CDR3 has 14 residues.

The chain is built from TRBV27 and TRBJ2-3; the match to TRBD2 covers 11 bases. The CDR3 covers 15 residues. In germline, CDR1 is MNHEY, CDR2 SMNVEV (reference sequence). Germline trimming cut 10 bases from V and 2 bases from J; bases unmatched to any gene: 8. CDR3 sequence reads: CATQGLAGATDTQYF. In DNA, the CDR3 is TGTGCCACCCAAGGACTAGCGGGCGCCACAGATACGCAGTATTTT.

The genes are TRBV5-1 and TRBJ2-2; 8 positions agree with TRBD1. CDR1 is SGHRS and CDR2 is YFSETQ in the germline V gene. V lost 1 base and J lost 6; bases outside the gene matches: 8. CDR3 length: 16 amino acids. CDR3 in amino acids: CASSLSVDRASGELFF. The DNA for the CDR3 is TGCGCCAGCAGCTTGTCGGTGGACAGGGCCTCCGGGGAGCTGTTTTTT. The whole variable domain, filled in from reference TRBV5-1 and TRBJ2-2, reads KAGVTQTPRYLIKTRGQQVTLSCSPISGHRSVSWYQQTPGQGLQFLFEYFSETQRNKGNFPGRFSGRQFSNSRSEMNVSTLELGDSALYLCASSLSVDRASGELFFGEGSRLTVL.

This sequence joins TRBV15 and TRBJ1-2; D not certain. Germline assignment: CDR1 LNHNV and CDR2 YYDKDF (reference sequence). The CDR3 has 13 amino acids. Trimming removed 5 bases at V and 4 bases at J, with 11 bases between. The CDR3 DNA follows: TGTGCCACCAGCTCTGACGGAGCCTATGGCTACACCTTC. It encodes CATSSDGAYGYTF.

This clonotype has only a few counts. The rearrangement joins TRBV4-1 to TRBJ2-1, with D tentatively TRBD1 (6 bases). This CDR3 comprises 12 residues. Trimming pared 3 bases from V and 9 bases from J, leaving 9 bases between. CDR1 is MGHRA and CDR2 is YSYEKL in the germline V gene. This CDR3 is CASSHLGAEQFF. Written as DNA, the CDR3 is TGCGCCAGCAGCCATCTGGGGGCTGAGCAGTTCTTC.

This clonotype has a handful of counts. This chain links TRBV5-1 with TRBJ2-2; TRBD1 matches at 8 bases. J lost 3 bases, V lost 4 bases, and 14 bases had no gene match. Germline V gene data show CDR1 as SGHRS and CDR2 as YFSETQ. The CDR3 length is 18 residues. The CDR3 is CASSREGDRTQYTGELFF. CDR3 coding DNA: TGCGCCAGCAGCCGTGAGGGGGACAGGACCCAGTACACCGGGGAGCTGTTTTTT. Drawing the rest from reference TRBV5-1 and TRBJ2-2, the complete variable domain is KAGVTQTPRYLIKTRGQQVTLSCSPISGHRSVSWYQQTPGQGLQFLFEYFSETQRNKGNFPGRFSGRQFSNSRSEMNVSTLELGDSALYLCASSREGDRTQYTGELFFGEGSRLTVL.

The V gene is TRBV27, the J gene TRBJ2-1; D could derive from TRBD1 or TRBD2 (5 bases each). The germline V and J ends were trimmed by 3 bases and 13 bases, with 16 bases remaining between them. The V gene's germline CDR1 is MNHEY and CDR2 SMNVEV (reference sequence). The CDR3 is 13 residues long. CDR3 region: CASSLGPWGDQFF. In DNA form, the CDR3 reads TGTGCCAGCAGTTTGGGACCGTGGGGCGATCAGTTCTTC.

This sequence joins TRBV5-6 and TRBJ2-4; D is unclear. Germline CDR1 is SGHDT and CDR2 is YYEEEE. CDR3 length equals 13 residues. The V end lost 2 bases, the J end lost 5 bases, and 8 bases lay between the germline ends. CDR3 sequence reads: CASSFGQENIQYF. For the CDR3, the DNA is TGTGCCAGCAGCTTTGGTCAAGAAAACATTCAGTACTTC.

The sample holds a few counts of this clonotype. The chain joins TRBV3-1 to TRBJ2-1; TRBD2 might be the D (5 bases). V was trimmed by 0 bases and J by 2 bases, leaving 14 bases between them. CDR1 and CDR2 (germline): LGHDT, YNNKEL (reference sequence). This CDR3 has 17 residues. CDR3 coding DNA: TGTGCCAGCAGCCAAGATCTTCAGCGGACCACCTACAATGAGCAGTTCTTC. It yields the protein CASSQDLQRTTYNEQFF.

The table lists this clonotype with a few counts. J is TRBJ1-5 and V is TRBV27; D is unresolved. Germline V CDR1 and CDR2: MNHEY, SMNVEV (reference sequence). The length of the CDR3 is 15 residues. Trimming removed 3 bases from V and 2 bases from J, with 11 bases in between. In DNA form, the CDR3 reads TGTGCCAGCAGTTTTAACCCCCCGGGCAATCAGCCCCAGCATTTT. It codes for CASSFNPPGNQPQHF.

The V and J genes are TRBV7-8 and TRBJ2-3; TRBD2 matches 9 bases. This CDR3 contains 16 residues. Germline CDR1 SGHVS, CDR2 FQNEAQ. The J segment lost 5 bases and the V segment lost 5 bases, leaving 11 bases of the junction unmatched. The CDR3 loop is CASSPDPGLAIDTQYF. CDR3 coding DNA: TGTGCCAGCAGCCCGGACCCGGGACTAGCTATAGATACGCAGTATTTT.

The chain recombines TRBV10-3 with TRBJ2-3; the D gene is possibly TRBD2 (7 bases). This CDR3 is built from 15 residues. Per germline, CDR1 ENHRY and CDR2 SYGVKD. The germline V and J ends were trimmed by 0 bases and 10 bases, with 17 bases remaining between them. CDR3 sequence reads: CAISESIAGALAQYF. The DNA for the CDR3 is TGTGCCATCAGTGAGTCGATTGCGGGGGCGTTGGCGCAGTATTTT.

This clonotype was counted between two and nine times. The chain combines TRBV27 with TRBJ2-7, with TRBD1 matching 8 bases. CDR3 length equals 14 residues. CDR1 and CDR2 from the germline V gene are MNHEY and SMNVEV (reference sequence). The V segment lost 3 bases and the J segment 3 bases; nucleotides outside the gene matches: 4. The CDR3 is CASSFQGAFYEQYF. The CDR3 DNA reads TGTGCCAGCAGTTTTCAGGGGGCTTTCTACGAGCAGTACTTC.

This clonotype came up a few times. The rearrangement links TRBV7-8 to TRBJ2-7, with unresolved D. The CDR3 length is 13 residues. The V end lost 4 bases, the J end lost 0 bases, and 7 bases lay between the germline ends. The germline V gene encodes CDR1 SGHVS and CDR2 FQNEAQ. DNA of the CDR3: TGTGCCAGCAGCTCCGGGCCCTCCTACGAGCAGTACTTC. It yields the protein CASSSGPSYEQYF.